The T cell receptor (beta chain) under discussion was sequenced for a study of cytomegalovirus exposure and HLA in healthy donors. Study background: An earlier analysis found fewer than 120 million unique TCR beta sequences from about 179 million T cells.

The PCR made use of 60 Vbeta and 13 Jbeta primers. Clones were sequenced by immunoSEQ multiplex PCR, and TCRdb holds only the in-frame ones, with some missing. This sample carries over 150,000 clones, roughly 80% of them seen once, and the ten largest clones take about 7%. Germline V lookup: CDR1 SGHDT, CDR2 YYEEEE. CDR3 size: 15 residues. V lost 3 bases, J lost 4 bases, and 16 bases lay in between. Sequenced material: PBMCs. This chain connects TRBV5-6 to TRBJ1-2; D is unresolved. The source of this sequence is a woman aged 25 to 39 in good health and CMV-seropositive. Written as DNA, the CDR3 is TGTGCCAGCAGCTCCCCCTTTGAGGGCTCCTATGGCTACACCTTC. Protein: CASSSPFEGSYGYTF.